These 2 T cell receptor beta chains were sequenced from one sample in a study of radiotherapy plus CTLA-4 blockade in lung cancer. Assay used: immunoSEQ multiplex PCR; TCRdb lists only in-frame clones, some missing. The sample lists 78,000 or so clones, around 90% seen once, with over 0.75% in the top ten. The input for sequencing was peripheral blood, taken from a patient treated with radiotherapy plus ipilimumab. These TCRs come from a human donor with non-small cell lung cancer who had stable disease on radiotherapy plus ipilimumab.

The chain recombines TRBV13 with TRBJ2-7, with 7 nucleotides matching TRBD1. The V segment lost 0 bases and the J segment 6 bases; nucleotides outside the gene matches: 5. Germline lookup yields CDR1 PRHDT and CDR2 FYEKMQ (reference sequence). This CDR3 has 14 amino acids. CDR3 bases: TGTGCCAGCAGCTTAGGGAGGGGGCTGGCCGAGCAGTACTTC. It translates to CASSLGRGLAEQYF. The full variable domain, in which reference TRBV13 and TRBJ2-7 provide the parts outside the CDR3, is AAGVIQSPRHLIKEKRETATLKCYPIPRHDTVYWYQQGPGQDPQFLISFYEKMQSDKGSIPDRFSAQQFSDYHSELNMSSLELGDSALYFCASSLGRGLAEQYFGPGTRLTVT.

The chain carries TRBV30 and TRBJ1-2; a possible D gene is TRBD1 (5 bases). CDR1 is GTSNPN and CDR2 is SVGIG in the germline V gene (reference sequence). Deletions cut 2 bases from V and 0 bases from J, with 16 bases between. CDR3 length equals 16 residues. The DNA of the CDR3 is TGTGCCTGGAGTCCAACCGGGGCCCGAGCTAACTATGGCTACACCTTC. Protein product: CAWSPTGARANYGYTF.